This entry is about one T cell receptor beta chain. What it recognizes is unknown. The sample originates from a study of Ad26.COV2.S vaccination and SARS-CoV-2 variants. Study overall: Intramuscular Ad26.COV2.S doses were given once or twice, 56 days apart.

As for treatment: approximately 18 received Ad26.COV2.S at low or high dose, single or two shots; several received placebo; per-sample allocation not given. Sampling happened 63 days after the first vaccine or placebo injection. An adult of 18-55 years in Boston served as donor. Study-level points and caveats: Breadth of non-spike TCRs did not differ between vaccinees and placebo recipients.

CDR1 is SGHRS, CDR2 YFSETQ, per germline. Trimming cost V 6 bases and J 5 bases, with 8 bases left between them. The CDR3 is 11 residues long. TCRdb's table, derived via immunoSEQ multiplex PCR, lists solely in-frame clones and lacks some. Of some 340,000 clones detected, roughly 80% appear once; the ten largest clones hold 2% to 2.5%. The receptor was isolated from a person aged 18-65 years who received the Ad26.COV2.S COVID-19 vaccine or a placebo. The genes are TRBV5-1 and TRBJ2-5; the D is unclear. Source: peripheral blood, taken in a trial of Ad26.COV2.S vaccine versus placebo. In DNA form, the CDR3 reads TGCGCCAGCACCGACTTGGAGACCCAGTACTTC. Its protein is CASTDLETQYF.